These T cell receptor beta chains were read from a single sample in a study of graft-versus-host responses after intestinal transplantation. These receptors are not linked to any known antigen. The table came from immunoSEQ multiplex PCR; TCRdb's copy has only in-frame clones and leaves some out. The sample holds 150,000 or so clones; roughly 91% are singletons and the top ten take 0.19%. Sequenced material: unstimulated CD4+ T cells sorted from spleen or lymph node cells, taken before intestinal transplant. The receptors shown here come from a human donor who received an intestinal transplant. Both conserved end residues are part of each CDR3.

j_call: TRBJ1-1
v_call: TRBV28
cdr3_aa: CASRTGQTTEAFF

j_call: TRBJ2-1
v_call: TRBV14
cdr3_aa: CASSLTRTSGRFYNEQFF

j_call: TRBJ1-4
v_call: TRBV30
cdr3_aa: CAWSGQGNEKLFF

j_call: TRBJ1-6
v_call: TRBV7-2
cdr3_aa: CASSQDSVSSPLHF

j_call: TRBJ1-4
v_call: TRBV19
cdr3_aa: CASSQGTNEKLFF

j_call: TRBJ1-2
v_call: TRBV7-9
cdr3_aa: CASSLRDNYGYTF

j_call: TRBJ1-1
v_call: TRBV6-1
cdr3_aa: CASRVGTGAGTEAFF

j_call: TRBJ1-1
v_call: TRBV5-6
cdr3_aa: CASSLRGTEAFF

j_call: TRBJ2-6
v_call: TRBV11-2
cdr3_aa: CASSLAGSGRSGANVLTF

j_call: TRBJ2-1
v_call: TRBV5-1
cdr3_aa: CASSLAPSGRSGNEQFF

j_call: TRBJ2-7
v_call: TRBV4-1
cdr3_aa: CASSQVDRAYEQYF

j_call: TRBJ1-5
v_call: TRBV30
cdr3_aa: CALGQGGQPQHF

j_call: TRBJ2-4
v_call: TRBV9
cdr3_aa: CASSPGNRENIQYF

j_call: TRBJ1-3
v_call: TRBV9
cdr3_aa: CASSLTGTGGGNTIYF

j_call: TRBJ2-7
v_call: TRBV5-1
cdr3_aa: CASSIFSGGEQYF

j_call: -
v_call: TRBV11-2
cdr3_aa: CASSQAGFEQYF

j_call: TRBJ1-1
v_call: TRBV11-3
cdr3_aa: CASSSGVTGNTEAFF

j_call: TRBJ1-5
v_call: TRBV2
cdr3_aa: CASSGQNQPQHF

j_call: TRBJ1-2
v_call: TRBV6-5
cdr3_aa: CASSWTGGGYGYTF

j_call: TRBJ2-7
v_call: TRBV5-1
cdr3_aa: CASRPPAGTGITHEQYF

j_call: TRBJ2-7
v_call: TRBV7-2
cdr3_aa: CASSPLRGLAGVSDREQYF

j_call: TRBJ1-2
v_call: TRBV5-4
cdr3_aa: CASSLPGQGAGSYGYTF

j_call: TRBJ1-4
v_call: TRBV6-5
cdr3_aa: CASRGQGANEKLFF

j_call: TRBJ2-7
v_call: TRBV5-4
cdr3_aa: CASSPTWLAGRGGGEQYF

j_call: TRBJ2-1
v_call: TRBV5-1
cdr3_aa: CASSFEDEQFF

j_call: TRBJ2-7
v_call: TRBV7-9
cdr3_aa: CASSPRTGGVDYEQYF

j_call: TRBJ2-2
v_call: TRBV18
cdr3_aa: CASSPPGLAGSTGELFF

j_call: TRBJ2-7
v_call: TRBV19
cdr3_aa: CASSISGSEAYEQYF

j_call: TRBJ1-4
v_call: TRBV6-1
cdr3_aa: CASSEVLGAGEKLFF

j_call: TRBJ1-2
v_call: TRBV28
cdr3_aa: CATSPQGTSNYGYTF

j_call: TRBJ2-1
v_call: TRBV4-1
cdr3_aa: CASGLAGGEQFF

j_call: TRBJ2-1
v_call: TRBV19
cdr3_aa: CASSIMPGLVIDNEQFF

j_call: TRBJ1-1
v_call: TRBV18
cdr3_aa: CASSPSKGVNTEAFF

j_call: TRBJ2-1
v_call: TRBV25-1
cdr3_aa: CASSEHIAGGYNEQFF

j_call: TRBJ2-7
v_call: TRBV4-1
cdr3_aa: CASSQLKTSGRPYEQYF